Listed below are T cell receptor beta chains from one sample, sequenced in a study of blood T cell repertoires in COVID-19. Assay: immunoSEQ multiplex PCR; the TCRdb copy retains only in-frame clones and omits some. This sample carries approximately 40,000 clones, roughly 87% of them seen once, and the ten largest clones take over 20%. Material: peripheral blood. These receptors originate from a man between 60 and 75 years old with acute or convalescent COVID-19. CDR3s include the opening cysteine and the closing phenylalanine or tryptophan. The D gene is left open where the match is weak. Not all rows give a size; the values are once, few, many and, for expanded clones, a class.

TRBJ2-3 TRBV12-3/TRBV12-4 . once CASSLLEDTQYF TGTGCCAGCAGTTTACTAGAAGATACGCAGTATTTT
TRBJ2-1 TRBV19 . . CASSPPGVSYNEQFF TGTGCCAGTAGTCCCCCCGGGGTCTCCTACAATGAGCAGTTCTTC
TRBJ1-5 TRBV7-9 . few CASSLATGSNQPQHF TGTGCCAGCAGCTTAGCAACAGGTAGCAATCAGCCCCAGCATTTT
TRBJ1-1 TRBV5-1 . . CASSPRGSEMNTEAFF TGCGCCAGCAGCCCCCGGGGGAGTGAAATGAACACTGAAGCTTTCTTT
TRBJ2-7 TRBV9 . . CASSGGGGRFYEQYF TGTGCCAGCAGCGGAGGAGGAGGGAGATTCTACGAGCAGTACTTC
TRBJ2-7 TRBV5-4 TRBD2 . CASSFGTSGIYEQYF TGTGCCAGCAGCTTCGGGACTAGCGGGATATACGAGCAGTACTTC
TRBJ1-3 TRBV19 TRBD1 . CAASRDSDSGNTIYF TGTGCCGCGAGCCGGGACAGCGACTCTGGAAACACCATATATTTT
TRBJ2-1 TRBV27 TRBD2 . CASSYQPVGGRNNEQFF TGTGCCAGCAGTTACCAACCCGTCGGCGGGAGGAACAATGAGCAGTTCTTC
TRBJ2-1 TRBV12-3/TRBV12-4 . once CASSLTRVNEQFF TGTGCCAGCAGTTTAACCAGGGTGAATGAGCAGTTCTTC
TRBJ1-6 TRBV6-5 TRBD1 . CASIRGQANSPLHF TGTGCCAGCATACGGGGACAGGCTAATTCACCCCTCCACTTT
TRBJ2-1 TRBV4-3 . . CASSQEPRTGQFF TGCGCCAGCAGCCAAGAGCCCCGGACTGGGCAGTTCTTC
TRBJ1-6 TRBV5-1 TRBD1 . CASSSDRYSPLHF TGCGCCAGCAGCTCGGACAGGTATTCACCCCTCCACTTT
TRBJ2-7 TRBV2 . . CASRKTSTYEQYF TGTGCCAGCAGAAAAACTTCGACCTACGAGCAGTACTTC
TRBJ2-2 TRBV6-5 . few CASSYRRLANTGELFF TGTGCCAGCAGTTACAGGAGGCTTGCGAACACCGGGGAGCTGTTTTTT
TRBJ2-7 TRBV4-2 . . CASSKGDLAYEQYF TGTGCCAGCAGTAAGGGGGACCTGGCCTACGAGCAGTACTTC
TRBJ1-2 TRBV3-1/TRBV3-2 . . CASSPLDMKYGYTF TGTGCCAGCAGCCCCCTTGACATGAAGTATGGCTACACCTTC
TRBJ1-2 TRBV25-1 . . CASSARGGSGYTF TGTGCCAGCAGTGCACGCGGGGGATCTGGCTACACCTTC
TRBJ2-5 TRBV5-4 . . CASSPQGSLLQETQYF TGTGCCAGCAGCCCCCAGGGAAGCCTCCTTCAAGAGACCCAGTACTTC
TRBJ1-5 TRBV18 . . CASSPLSGNNQPQHF TGTGCCAGCTCACCACTATCGGGGAATAATCAGCCCCAGCATTTT
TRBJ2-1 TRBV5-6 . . CASSAQGGPTTYNEQFF TGTGCCAGCAGCGCACAAGGGGGTCCCACAACCTACAATGAGCAGTTCTTC
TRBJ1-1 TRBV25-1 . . CASSRPGVGRTEAFF TGTGCCAGCAGTAGACCAGGGGTTGGTAGGACTGAAGCTTTCTTT
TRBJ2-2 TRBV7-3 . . CASSLTTNTGELFF TGTGCCAGCAGCTTAACCACGAACACCGGGGAGCTGTTTTTT
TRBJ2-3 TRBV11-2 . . CASSLGVGGIHTDTQYF TGTGCCAGCAGCTTAGGAGTTGGAGGAATCCACACAGATACGCAGTATTTT
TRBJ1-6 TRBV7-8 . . CASSLGGSRSPLHF TGTGCCAGCAGCCTCGGAGGGAGCCGGTCACCCCTCCACTTT
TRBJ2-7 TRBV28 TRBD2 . CASSLHPSGSSGEQYF TGTGCCAGCAGTTTACATCCTAGCGGGAGCTCTGGGGAGCAGTACTTC
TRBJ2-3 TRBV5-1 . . CASSLGRTTSTDTQYF TGCGCCAGCAGCTTAGGACGGACAACTAGCACAGATACGCAGTATTTT
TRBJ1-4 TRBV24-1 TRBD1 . CATSEKVGTGEKLFF TGTGCCACCAGTGAAAAGGTCGGGACAGGTGAAAAACTGTTTTTT
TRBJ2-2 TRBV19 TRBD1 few CASSIMGTANTGELFF TGTGCCAGTAGTATCATGGGGACAGCGAACACCGGGGAGCTGTTTTTT
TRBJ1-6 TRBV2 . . CASSAQIYNSPLHF TGTGCCAGCAGTGCACAGATTTATAATTCACCCCTCCACTTT
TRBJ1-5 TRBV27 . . CASSPLTERGPQHF TGTGCCAGCAGTCCCCTGACAGAGCGAGGGCCCCAGCATTTT
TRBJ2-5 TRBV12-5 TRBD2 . CASGLFVGRALLETQYF TGTGCTAGTGGTTTGTTCGTCGGGAGGGCCTTATTGGAGACCCAGTACTTC
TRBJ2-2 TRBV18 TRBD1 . CASSLPGQGDTGELFF TGTGCCAGCTCACTCCCGGGACAGGGGGACACCGGGGAGCTGTTTTTT
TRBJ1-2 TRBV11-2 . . CASSLGPVNYGYTF TGTGCCAGCAGCTTAGGGCCAGTCAACTATGGCTACACCTTC
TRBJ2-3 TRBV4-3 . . CASSQEQSGSTDTQYF TGCGCCAGCAGCCAGGAACAAAGCGGAAGCACAGATACGCAGTATTTT